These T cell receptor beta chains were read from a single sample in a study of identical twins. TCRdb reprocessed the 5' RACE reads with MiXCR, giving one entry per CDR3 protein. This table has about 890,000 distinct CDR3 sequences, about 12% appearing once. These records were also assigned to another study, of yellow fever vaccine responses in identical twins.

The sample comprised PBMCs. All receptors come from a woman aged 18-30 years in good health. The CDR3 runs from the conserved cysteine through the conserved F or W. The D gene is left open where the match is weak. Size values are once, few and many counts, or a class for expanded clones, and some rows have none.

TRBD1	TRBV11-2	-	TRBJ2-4	CASSLGVRQGAAKNIQYF	TGTGCCAGCAGCTTAGGGGTACGGCAGGGGGCGGCCAAAAACATTCAGTACTTC
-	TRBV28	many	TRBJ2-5	CASSIPNGWGGETQYF	TGTGCCAGCAGTATCCCGAACGGTTGGGGAGGAGAGACCCAGTACTTC
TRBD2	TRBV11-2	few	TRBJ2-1	CASSGFVAGEFVDGSYNEQFF	TGTGCCAGCAGCGGTTTCGTAGCGGGAGAGTTTGTCGATGGCTCCTACAATGAGCAGTTCTTC
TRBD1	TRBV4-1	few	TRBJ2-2	CASTTDRGNGELFF	TGCGCCAGCACCACGGACAGGGGTAACGGGGAGCTGTTTTTT
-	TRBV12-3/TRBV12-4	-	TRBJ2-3	CASSLSWLASSTDTQYF	TGTGCCAGCAGTTTAAGTTGGCTAGCGAGTAGCACAGATACGCAGTATTTT
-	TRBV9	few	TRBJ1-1	CASSVVVRGFSEAFF	TGTGCCAGCAGCGTAGTCGTTCGGGGCTTCTCTGAAGCTTTCTTT
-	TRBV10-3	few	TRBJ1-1	CAISDVDRNTEAFF	TGTGCCATCAGTGACGTGGACAGAAACACTGAAGCTTTCTTT
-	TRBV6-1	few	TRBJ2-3	CACGEDPTDTQYF	TGTGCCTGTGGTGAGGACCCCACAGATACGCAGTATTTT
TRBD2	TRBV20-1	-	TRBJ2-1	CSAREETSGFSSYNEQFF	TGCAGTGCTAGAGAAGAGACTAGCGGGTTTAGCTCCTACAATGAGCAGTTCTTC
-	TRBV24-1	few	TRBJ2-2	CATSDFAGDSNTGELFF	TGTGCCACCAGTGATTTTGCAGGGGACTCGAACACCGGGGAGCTGTTTTTT
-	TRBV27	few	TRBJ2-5	CASSPLVGKPQETQYF	TGTGCCAGCAGTCCCCTCGTGGGGAAACCCCAAGAGACCCAGTACTTC
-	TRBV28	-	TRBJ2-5	CASSLSKTQYF	TGTGCCAGCAGTTTGTCCAAGACCCAGTACTTC
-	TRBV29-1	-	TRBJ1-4	CSVEVTGREKLFF	TGCAGCGTTGAGGTAACAGGAAGGGAAAAACTGTTTTTT
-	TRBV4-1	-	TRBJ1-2	CASSQAQGATNYGYTF	TGCGCCAGCAGCCAAGCTCAGGGAGCCACTAACTATGGCTACACCTTC
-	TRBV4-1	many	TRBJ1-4	CASSQEGHSNEKLFF	TGCGCCAGCAGCCAAGAAGGACACTCGAATGAAAAACTGTTTTTT
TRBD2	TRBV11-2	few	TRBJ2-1	CASSFERGGRAEQFF	TGTGCCAGCAGCTTCGAGCGGGGGGGGCGTGCTGAGCAGTTCTTC
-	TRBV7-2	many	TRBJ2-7	CASSLNYQGYEQYF	TGTGCCAGCAGCTTAAACTATCAGGGGTACGAGCAGTACTTC
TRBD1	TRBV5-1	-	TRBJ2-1	CASSPQGANEQFF	TGCGCCAGCAGCCCCCAGGGGGCGAATGAGCAGTTCTTC
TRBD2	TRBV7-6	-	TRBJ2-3	CASSLLAAEKEDTQYF	TGTGCCAGCAGCTTACTAGCGGCGGAGAAGGAGGATACGCAGTATTTT
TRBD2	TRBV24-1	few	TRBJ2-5	CATSDLALAGGKETQYF	TGTGCCACCAGTGATTTGGCCCTAGCGGGGGGGAAAGAGACCCAGTACTTC
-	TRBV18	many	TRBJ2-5	CASSESRGVEETQYF	TGTGCCAGCTCCGAAAGTAGAGGGGTGGAAGAGACCCAGTACTTC
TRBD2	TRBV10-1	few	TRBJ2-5	CANPPGLGTQETQYF	TGCGCCAACCCACCGGGACTAGGGACCCAAGAGACCCAGTACTTC
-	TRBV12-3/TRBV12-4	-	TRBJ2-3	CASTPWASVGDTQYF	TGTGCCAGCACCCCATGGGCTAGCGTGGGGGATACGCAGTATTTT
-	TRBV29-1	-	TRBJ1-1	CSVVGESYMNTEAFF	TGCAGCGTTGTGGGGGAAAGTTATATGAACACTGAAGCTTTCTTT
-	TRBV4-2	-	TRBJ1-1	CASSQDSATNTEAFF	TGTGCCAGCAGCCAAGATTCGGCCACGAACACTGAAGCTTTCTTT
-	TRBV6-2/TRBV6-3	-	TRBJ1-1	CASSYPFPGNTEAFF	TGTGCCAGCAGTTACCCCTTCCCGGGAAACACTGAAGCTTTCTTT
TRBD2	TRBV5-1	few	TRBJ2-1	CASSLRVAGDNEQFF	TGCGCCAGCAGCTTGCGGGTAGCGGGGGACAATGAGCAGTTCTTC
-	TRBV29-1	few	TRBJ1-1	CSVQSNTEAFF	TGCAGCGTTCAGTCGAACACTGAAGCTTTCTTT
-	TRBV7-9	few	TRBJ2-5	CASSLRLQTQETQYF	TGTGCCAGCAGCTTACGGCTACAGACCCAAGAGACCCAGTACTTC
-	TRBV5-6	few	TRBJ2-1	CASRDSYYNEQFF	TGTGCCAGCAGGGACAGCTACTACAATGAGCAGTTCTTC
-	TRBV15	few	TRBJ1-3	CATSVAWSLSGNTIYF	TGTGCCACCAGCGTTGCGTGGAGTCTCTCTGGAAACACCATATATTTT
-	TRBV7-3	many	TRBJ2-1	CASSAMGVINNEQFF	TGTGCCAGCAGCGCAATGGGGGTAATCAACAATGAGCAGTTCTTC
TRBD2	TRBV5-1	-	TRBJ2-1	CASSLTGTSGSGYEQFF	TGCGCCAGCAGCTTAACCGGGACTAGCGGGAGTGGTTATGAGCAGTTCTTC
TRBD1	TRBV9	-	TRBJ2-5	CASSVDIRDRGQETQYF	TGTGCCAGCAGCGTAGATATTCGGGACAGGGGCCAAGAGACCCAGTACTTC
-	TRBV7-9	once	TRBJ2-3	CASTLGNRETDTQYF	TGTGCCAGCACGCTCGGGAACAGGGAGACAGATACGCAGTATTTT
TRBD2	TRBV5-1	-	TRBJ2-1	CASSRGEGDNEQFF	TGCGCCAGCAGCCGGGGGGAAGGGGACAATGAGCAGTTCTTC
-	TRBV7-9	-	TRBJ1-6	CASSYSGGGSYNSPLHF	TGTGCCAGCAGCTATAGTGGGGGAGGCTCCTATAATTCACCCCTCCACTTT
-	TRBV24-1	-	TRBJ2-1	CATSDFGQYNEQFF	TGTGCCACCAGTGATTTCGGGCAGTACAATGAGCAGTTCTTC
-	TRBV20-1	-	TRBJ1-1	CSARRLGGLNTEAFF	TGCAGTGCTAGGAGACTAGGAGGGTTGAACACTGAAGCTTTCTTT
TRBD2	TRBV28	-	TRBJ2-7	CASSVTSGSIRQYF	TGTGCCAGCAGCGTTACTAGCGGGAGCATACGGCAGTACTTC
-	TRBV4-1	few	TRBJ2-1	CASSQEWHYNEQFF	TGCGCCAGCAGCCAAGAGTGGCACTACAATGAGCAGTTCTTC
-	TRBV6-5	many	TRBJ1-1	CASSYSRGANMEAFF	TGTGCCAGCAGTTACTCGAGAGGGGCCAATATGGAAGCTTTCTTT
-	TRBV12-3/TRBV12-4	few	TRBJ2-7	CASSPHRDPPGEQYF	TGTGCCAGCAGCCCCCACAGGGACCCCCCCGGGGAGCAGTACTTC
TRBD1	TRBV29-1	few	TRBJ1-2	CSVDGQGASGYTF	TGCAGCGTTGATGGACAGGGGGCGAGTGGCTACACCTTC
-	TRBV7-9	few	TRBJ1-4	CASSHSMKDEKLFF	TGTGCCAGCAGCCACAGCATGAAAGATGAAAAACTGTTTTTT
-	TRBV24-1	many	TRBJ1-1	CATSDRVGTEAFF	TGTGCCACCAGTGACAGGGTGGGTACTGAAGCTTTCTTT
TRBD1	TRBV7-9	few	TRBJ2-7	CASSPRPGDSSYEQYF	TGTGCCAGCAGCCCCAGGCCCGGGGACAGCTCCTACGAGCAGTACTTC